The clone carrying this TCR beta chain was observed a few times. Its target is not known. This sample stems from a study of spatial heterogeneity in lung cancer. Overall study findings and caveats: The study found that expanded intratumoral alpha and beta TCR counts tracked tumor mutation counts.

TCRdb used MiXCR to reprocess the 5' RACE reads, holding one entry per CDR3 protein. The sample contains about 3,100 distinct CDR3 sequences, roughly 9.2% of which appear only once. The time point is: sample taken at primary tumor resection. Germline values: CDR1 SNHLY, CDR2 FYNNEI. CDR3 size: 13 residues. After removal of 9 bases from V and 5 bases from J, the junction contained 3 bases not matched to a gene. V and J are TRBV2 and TRBJ2-1, with TRBD2 matching 11 bases. The TCR originated in a male donor with early-stage non-small cell lung cancer. The sequencing used lung tumor tissue, collected at surgery. The CDR3 DNA reads TGTGCCAGTGGGACTAGCGGTCACAATGAGCAGTTCTTC. Its protein product is CASGTSGHNEQFF.